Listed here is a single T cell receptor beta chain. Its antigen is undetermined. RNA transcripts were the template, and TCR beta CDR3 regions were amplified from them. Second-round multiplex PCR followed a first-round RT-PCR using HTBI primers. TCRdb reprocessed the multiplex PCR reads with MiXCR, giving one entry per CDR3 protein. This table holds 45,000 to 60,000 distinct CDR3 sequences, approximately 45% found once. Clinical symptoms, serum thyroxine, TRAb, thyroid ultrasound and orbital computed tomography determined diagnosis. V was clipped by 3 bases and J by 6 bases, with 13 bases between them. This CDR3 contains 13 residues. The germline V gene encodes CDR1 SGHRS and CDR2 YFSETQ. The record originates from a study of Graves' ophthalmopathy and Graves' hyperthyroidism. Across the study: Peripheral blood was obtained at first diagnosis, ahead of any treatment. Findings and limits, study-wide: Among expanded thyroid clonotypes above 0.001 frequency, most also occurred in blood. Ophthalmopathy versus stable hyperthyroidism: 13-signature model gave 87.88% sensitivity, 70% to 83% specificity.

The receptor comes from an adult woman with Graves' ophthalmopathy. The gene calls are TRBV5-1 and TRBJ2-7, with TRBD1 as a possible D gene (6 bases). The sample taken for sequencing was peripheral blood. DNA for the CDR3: TGCGCCAGCAGCTCACAGGGCCTCAGCGAGCAGTACTTC. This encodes CASSSQGLSEQYF. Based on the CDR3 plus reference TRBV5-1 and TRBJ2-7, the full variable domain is KAGVTQTPRYLIKTRGQQVTLSCSPISGHRSVSWYQQTPGQGLQFLFEYFSETQRNKGNFPGRFSGRQFSNSRSEMNVSTLELGDSALYLCASSSQGLSEQYFGPGTRLTVT.